This T cell receptor (beta chain) was retrieved from a study of radiotherapy plus CTLA-4 blockade in lung cancer (dated by TCRdb to 2017 to 2018). About the study as a whole: Among enrolled patients, under 20% had an objective response and approximately 30% reached disease control. The investigation overall reported the following: The strongest predictors of response, as reported, were early dynamic changes in blood T cell clones along with a rise in serum interferon-beta after radiation. After treatment with radiotherapy and ipilimumab, TCR clones that came from tumors expanded in the peripheral blood.

The receptor library was made with the immunoSEQ multiplex PCR assay. TCRdb obtained this table from immuneACCESS and retained in-frame rearrangements with V and J assigned. These tables miss some clones; where compared with another copy, unresolved V genes account for less than half of the shortfall, and the remainder is unexplained. This sample comprises 40,000 or so clones, approximately 86% of them detected only once. The ten largest clonotypes hold approximately 22% of the sample. As to this clone: It has no known antigen specificity. No much larger clone is present one base from it, and per-base qualities are unavailable.

The study tested focal radiation therapy combined with CTLA-4 blockade (ipilimumab) in patients with chemo-refractory metastatic non-small-cell lung cancer. The CDR3 has 14 amino acids, counting the end cysteine and phenylalanine. Only the CDR3 portion is preserved as DNA: 42 bases, with reading frame beginning at the first base. The germline ends are 8 bases apart after V is trimmed by 6 bases and J by 0 bases. For CDR1 and CDR2, the germline V gene lists SGHAT and FQNNGV. Sample: peripheral blood, taken from a patient treated with radiotherapy plus ipilimumab. This sequence uses TRBV11-2 and TRBJ2-2, with the D gene too uncertain to name. The clonotype was recovered from a human donor with non-small cell lung cancer whose response to radiotherapy plus ipilimumab could not be evaluated. DNA sequence: TGTGCCAGCAGTCTTGTGTCGAACACCGGGGAGCTGTTTTTT. The encoded protein is CASSLVSNTGELFF. This CDR3, with the reference TRBV11-2 and TRBJ2-2 proteins standing in past its ends, gives the full variable domain EAGVAQSPRYKIIEKRQSVAFWCNPISGHATLYWYQQILGQGPKLLIQFQNNGVVDDSQLPKDRFSAERLKGVDSTLKIQPAKLEDSAVYLCASSLVSNTGELFFGEGSRLTVL.